The 5 T cell receptor beta chains in this list originate from one sample, sequenced in a study of blood T cell repertoires in COVID-19 (TCRdb year 2020). The method behind the library was the immunoSEQ multiplex PCR assay. What TCRdb holds here is the immuneACCESS table cut down to in-frame rearrangements. Part of the clones is not present; checked against another copy, under half of the missing clones reflect an unresolved V gene, and the others are unexplained. Within this sample are approximately 260,000 clones, with approximately 87% of them counted one time only. Over 4.5% of the sample lies in the top ten. The sample consisted of peripheral blood. The receptors come from a man aged 55 to 70 who had recovered from COVID-19.

The chain is built from TRBV2 and TRBJ1-4; possibly TRBD1 for D (6 bases). The CDR3 spans 15 residues. In germline, CDR1 is SNHLY, CDR2 FYNNEI. V was trimmed by 6 bases and J by 3 bases, leaving 14 bases between them. The CDR3 nucleotides are TGTGCCAGCAGGTACACAGGGTTGGCTAATGAAAAACTGTTTTTT. Protein product: CASRYTGLANEKLFF.

The chain joins TRBV7-2 to TRBJ2-5; 14 bases align to TRBD2. V was pared by 6 bases and J by 3 bases, with 3 bases of the junction left unmatched. Germline V lookup: CDR1 SGHTA, CDR2 FQGNSA. The CDR3 is made up of 15 amino acids. The CDR3 region is CASRKGLAGEETQYF. Written as DNA, the CDR3 is TGTGCCAGCAGAAAGGGACTAGCGGGAGAAGAGACCCAGTACTTC. Combining the CDR3 with reference TRBV7-2 and TRBJ2-5 gives the whole variable domain GAGVSQSPSNKVTEKGKDVELRCDPISGHTALYWYRQSLGQGLEFLIYFQGNSAPDKSGLPSDRFSAERTGGSVSTLTIQRTQQEDSAVYLCASRKGLAGEETQYFGPGTRLLVL.

The chain uses TRBV7-9 and TRBJ2-5; the match to TRBD2 covers 11 bases. After removal of 5 bases from V and 2 bases from J, the junction contained 16 bases not matched to a gene. The CDR3 has 19 residues. The V gene's germline CDR1 is SEHNR and CDR2 FQNEAQ (reference sequence). The CDR3 coding sequence is TGTGCCAGCAGCCCGACTAGCGGGGCCACAGAGGCATTACAAGAGACCCAGTACTTC. Protein sequence: CASSPTSGATEALQETQYF.

The chain combines TRBV6-1 with TRBJ2-5; D is uncertain. V dropped 3 bases and J dropped 5 bases, with 7 bases sitting between them. Germline V CDR1 and CDR2: MNHNS, SASEGT. The CDR3 contains 12 residues. The CDR3 loop is CASSDMSETQYF. In DNA, the CDR3 is TGTGCCAGCAGTGATATGTCGGAGACCCAGTACTTC.

V and J are TRBV30 and TRBJ1-3, with D tentatively TRBD1 (6 bases). Germline V gives CDR1 GTSNPN, CDR2 SVGIG (reference sequence). V gave up 4 bases and J gave up 0 bases, with 13 bases separating them. This CDR3 is built from 15 residues. This chain's CDR3 is CAWTRQGSSGNTIYF. Written as DNA, the CDR3 is TGTGCCTGGACCCGCCAGGGGAGCTCTGGAAACACCATATATTTT.